Given below is one T cell receptor (beta chain) in context. The data originate from a study of blood T cell repertoires in COVID-19. V dropped 4 bases and J dropped 7; count of bases not matched to a gene: 4. The germline V gene has CDR1 ENHRY and CDR2 SYGVKD. This CDR3 has 14 amino acids. Sequenced by immunoSEQ multiplex PCR; TCRdb stores in-frame clones only, minus some. The profile shows 150,000 or so clones, over 70% of them singletons. The sequenced material came from PBMCs or T cells enriched from blood (not recorded which). The chain employs TRBV10-3 and TRBJ2-1; TRBD2 agrees at 10 bases. The origin of this receptor is a woman aged 55-69 years who had recovered from COVID-19. Here the CDR3 reads CAISGAGGGNEQFF. The CDR3 DNA sequence: TGTGCCATCAGTGGAGCGGGGGGGGGTAATGAGCAGTTCTTC.